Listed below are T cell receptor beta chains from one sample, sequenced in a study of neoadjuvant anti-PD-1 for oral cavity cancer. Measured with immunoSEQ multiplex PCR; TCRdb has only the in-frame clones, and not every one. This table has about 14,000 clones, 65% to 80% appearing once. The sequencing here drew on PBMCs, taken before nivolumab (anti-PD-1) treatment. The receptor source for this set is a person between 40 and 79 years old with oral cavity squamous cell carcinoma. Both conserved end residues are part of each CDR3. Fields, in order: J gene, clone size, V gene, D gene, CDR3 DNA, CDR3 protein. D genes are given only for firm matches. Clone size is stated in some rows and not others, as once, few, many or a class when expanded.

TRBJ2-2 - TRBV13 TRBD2 TGTGCCAGCAGCTTAGAAGGTCTAGCGGGGGCCGCCACCGGGGAGCTGTTTTTT CASSLEGLAGAATGELFF
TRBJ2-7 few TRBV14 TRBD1 TGTGCCAGCACCGGGACAGGGAGATACGAGCAGTACTTC CASTGTGRYEQYF
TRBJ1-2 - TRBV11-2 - TGTGCCAGCAGCTTAGATCAGGGGCTCCGGTATGGCTACACCTTC CASSLDQGLRYGYTF
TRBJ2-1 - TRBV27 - TGTGCCAGCAGCCCAACTTACGTCACGGAGCAGTTCTTC CASSPTYVTEQFF
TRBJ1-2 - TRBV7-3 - TGTGCCAGCAGCTTAACTGGGGGGTCCTTCGATGGCTACACCTTC CASSLTGGSFDGYTF
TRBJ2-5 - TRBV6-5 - TGTGCCAGCAGTTACTCTCACGTTGAGACCCAGTACTTC CASSYSHVETQYF
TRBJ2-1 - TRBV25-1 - TGTGCCAGCAGTGACGTAGGGGCTGGGGGCAATGAGCAGTTCTTC CASSDVGAGGNEQFF
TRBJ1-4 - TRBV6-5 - TGTGCCAGCAGCCTCACGACACGACCTAATGAAAAACTGTTTTTT CASSLTTRPNEKLFF
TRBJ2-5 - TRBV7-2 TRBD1 TGTGCCAGCAGTTATGACAGGGGAAGCTTCCACTTC CASSYDRGSFHF
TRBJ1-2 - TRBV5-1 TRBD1 TGCGCCAGCAAAGGGCAGGGGGCCCATAACTATGGCTACACCTTC CASKGQGAHNYGYTF
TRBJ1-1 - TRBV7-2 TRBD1 TGTGCCAGCAGACCGACAGGGCGGGGTCTGAGAGCTTTCTTT CASRPTGRGLRAFF
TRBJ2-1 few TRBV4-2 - TGTGCCAGCAGCCAGGCCCCCGGGGCGGGCAATGAGCAGTTCTTC CASSQAPGAGNEQFF
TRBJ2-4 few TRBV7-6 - TGTGCCAGCAGCTTAACCACCGTGGATGGCAAAAACATTCAGTACTTC CASSLTTVDGKNIQYF
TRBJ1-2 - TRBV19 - TGTGCCACAGGGGCACAGACGATCTATGGCTACACCTTC CATGAQTIYGYTF
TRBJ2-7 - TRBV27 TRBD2 TGTGCCAGCAGTTTACAGGGAGGGTACGAGCAGTACTTC CASSLQGGYEQYF
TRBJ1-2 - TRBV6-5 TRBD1 TGTGCCAGCAGTCAAATCGGACAGGGCGATGGCTACACCTTC CASSQIGQGDGYTF
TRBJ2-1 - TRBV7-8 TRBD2 TGTGCCAGCAGCTTCGCGGGAGGTGATGGAGAGCAGTTCTTC CASSFAGGDGEQFF
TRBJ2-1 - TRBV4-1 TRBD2 TGCGCCAGCAGCCAATTCGGAGCGGGAATCGGTAATGAGCAGTTCTTC CASSQFGAGIGNEQFF
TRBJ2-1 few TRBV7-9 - TGTGCCAGCAGCTTACCCGGATTAAACAATGAGCAGTTCTTC CASSLPGLNNEQFF
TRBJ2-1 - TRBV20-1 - TGCAGTGCTAGACCGGGACTCGGGTTCTTC CSARPGLGFF
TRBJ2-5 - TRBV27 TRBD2 TGTGCCAGCAGTTTTAGCGGGGGGAAGGGGACCCAGTACTTC CASSFSGGKGTQYF